One sample yielded the 22 T cell receptor beta chains listed below, sequenced in a study of tumor and adjacent non-tumor tissue in lung cancer. The template was RNA from unsorted bulk tissue. Distant lung tissue was collected more than 3 cm away from the tumor edge. A modified ARM-PCR protocol with three rounds of nested PCR amplified TCRbeta. A single record per CDR3 protein comes from TCRdb applying MiXCR to the multiplex PCR reads. Of approximately 82,000 distinct CDR3 sequences detected, just over 75% appear once; the ten largest clones hold around 38%. The sequenced sample consisted of distant non-tumor lung tissue. These receptors were taken from an older man with non-small cell lung cancer.

The table lists this clonotype with a few counts. The V call is TRBV7-8, the J call TRBJ2-5; D gene uncertain. Germline-derived CDR1 and CDR2 are SGHVS and FQNEAQ. The CDR3 extends over 15 amino acids. Deletions cut 9 bases from V and 2 bases from J, with 19 bases between. The CDR3 here is CASSPLSGPQETQYF. DNA of the CDR3: TGTGCCAGTAGCCCCCTGAGTGGGCCTCAAGAGACCCAGTACTTC.

Notes on this clonotype: Sequence at one end of the junction differs from germline and may be a read error. V usage is TRBV11-2 and J usage is TRBJ2-7; the D call may be TRBD1 or TRBD2 (5 bases each). Germline V gene data show CDR1 as SGHAT and CDR2 as FQNNGV. The CDR3 contains 14 residues. The CDR3 DNA is TGTGCCAGCAGCTTAGGTATTGGGACCTACGAGCGGTACTTC. It specifies CASSLGIGTYERYF.

This clonotype was observed a handful of times. The junction shows a germline mismatch at one end, possibly a read error. The V gene is TRBV20-1, the J gene TRBJ1-1; perhaps TRBD1 as D (6 bases). The germline V gene encodes CDR1 DFQATT and CDR2 SNEGSKA (reference sequence). CDR3 length equals 14 residues. The CDR3 coding sequence is TGCAGTGCTAGACCAGACAGGCTGAACAATGAAGCTTTCTTT. This codes for CSARPDRLNNEAFF.

A word on this clonotype: Without the conserved terminal phenylalanine or tryptophan, this CDR3 likely stems from a read error. The CDR3 coding sequence is TGTGCCAGCAGCTCCGTTGTCCGGGACATGACATACGAACAGTACTTA. Encoded protein: CASSSVVRDMTYEQYL. The rearrangement joins TRBV5-6 to TRBJ2-7, with TRBD1 as a possible D gene (6 bases). The CDR3 consists of 16 residues. Germline V CDR1 and CDR2: SGHDT, YYEEEE.

Note on this clonotype: Given the absence of the conserved phenylalanine or tryptophan at the CDR3 end, a read error is likely. The CDR3 coding sequence is TGTGCCAGGAATACTAAGACAGGGGGATCCTACGAGCAGTACTTA. This translates into CARNTKTGGSYEQYL. The chain has TRBV6-2 or TRBV6-3 and TRBJ2-7; 9 bases are a match to TRBD1. The CDR3 sequence is 15 residues long. The V gene's germline CDR1 is MNHEY and CDR2 SVGEGT. The ends lost 9 bases at V and 1 base at J; junction bases unmatched: 10.

Notes on this clonotype: The final CDR3 position lacks the conserved phenylalanine or tryptophan, pointing to a likely read error. The J gene is TRBJ2-5, the V gene TRBV28, with no clear D. Germline values: CDR1 MDHEN, CDR2 SYDVKM. CDR3 length equals 16 residues. The chain's CDR3 is CASSFNVYRAAESQYY. The CDR3 nucleotides read TGTGCCAGTAGTTTTAATGTCTACCGTGCCGCAGAGTCCCAGTACTAC.

As concerns this clonotype: A read error may be the cause here, since a much bigger clone is one base away. The DNA for the CDR3 is TGCAATGCTCCACTAGCGGGAGGGCCGAATACGCAGTATTTT. Its protein is CNAPLAGGPNTQYF. The chain links TRBV20-1 to TRBJ2-3, with 13 bases aligning to TRBD2. The CDR3 is 14 amino acids. The germline V gene encodes CDR1 DFQATT and CDR2 SNEGSKA (reference sequence).

This clonotype was counted a few times. Given a much more abundant clone one base away, this may be a read error. The rearrangement uses TRBV29-1 and TRBJ1-1; no clear D. V lost 6 bases to trimming and J lost 1 base, with 15 bases between them. This CDR3 is 14 amino acids long. Germline values: CDR1 SQVTM, CDR2 ANQGSEA. CDR3 residues: CSVISQRTNTEAFF. CDR3 DNA sequence: TGCAGCGTAATATCACAGCGAACGAACACTGAAGCTTTCTTT.

This clonotype is deemed medium-sized. The V gene is TRBV11-2, the J gene TRBJ2-1; 8 bases match TRBD2. CDR1 and CDR2 from the germline V gene are SGHAT and FQNNGV. The length of the CDR3 is 14 residues. The junction had 3 bases not matched to a gene; V was cut back by 1 base and J by 7 bases. The CDR3 loop reads CASSLAGGRNEQFF. Written as DNA, the CDR3 is TGTGCCAGCAGCTTAGCGGGGGGGCGGAATGAGCAGTTCTTC.

As for this clonotype: A read error may account for a junction end that differs from germline. The chain couples TRBV11-2 to TRBJ2-1; D possibly corresponds to TRBD1 (6 bases). The CDR3 spans 15 residues. Looked up from germline, CDR1 is SGHAT and CDR2 is FQNNGV. CDR3: CSSSIQGQPYNEQLF. CDR3 DNA sequence: TGTTCCAGTAGCATACAGGGACAACCATACAATGAGCAGTTATTC.

Notes on this clonotype: A read error may produce the germline difference seen at one junction end. V is TRBV6-2 or TRBV6-3 and J is TRBJ2-6; maybe TRBD1 (6 bases). Germline-derived CDR1 and CDR2 are MNHEY and SVGEGT. This CDR3 contains 12 residues. This CDR3 is CASRTGDNALTF. The CDR3 bases are TGTGCCAGCCGCACCGGGGACAACGCCCTGACTTTC.

For this clonotype: A junction end diverges from the germline sequence, so it may reflect a read error. The CDR3 DNA reads as TGTGCCAGCACGCATGACAGGGCTTCGATGGGTCAGCCCCAGGATTTT. Translated: CASTHDRASMGQPQDF. The V and J genes are TRBV6-2 or TRBV6-3 and TRBJ1-5; 7 nucleotides align to TRBD1. Germline assignment: CDR1 MNHEY and CDR2 SVGEGT. The CDR3 contains 16 residues.

This sequence joins TRBV29-1 and TRBJ1-2; D not certain. Trimming shortened V by 8 bases and J by 7 bases, and 20 bases separated the two germline ends. CDR3 length equals 13 residues. In germline, CDR1 is SQVTM, CDR2 ANQGSEA. CDR3 amino acids: CSIGKGELCGYTF. CDR3 bases: TGCAGCATTGGGAAAGGTGAATTATGTGGCTACACCTTC.

The V call is TRBV28, the J call TRBJ2-7; either TRBD1 or TRBD2 may fit D (5 bases each). CDR3 length equals 17 residues. V lost 4 bases and J 2 bases, leaving 21 bases between the germline ends. CDR1 MDHEN and CDR2 SYDVKM come from the germline V gene. The CDR3 DNA sequence: TGTGCCAGCAGTTCACCCGAGGGGCAGGTGAACCCCTACGAGCAGTACTTC. Protein sequence: CASSSPEGQVNPYEQYF.

This clonotype came up a few times. One base away lies a much larger clone, so this may be a sequencing read error. The chain is built from TRBV7-8 and TRBJ1-1; tentative D call: TRBD1 (5 bases). The CDR3 spans 15 residues. CDR1 and CDR2 (germline): SGHVS, FQNEAQ. V gave up 5 bases and J gave up 5 bases, with 18 bases separating them. In nucleotides, the CDR3 is TGTGCCAGCAGCCAGGGTCCGCGGGAGAAAACTGAAGCTTTCTTT. Translation: CASSQGPREKTEAFF.

This clonotype showed up just once. The V and J genes are TRBV11-2 and TRBJ2-3, with D tentatively TRBD1 or TRBD2 (5 bases each). The V end was cut by 0 bases, the J end by 4 bases, with 11 bases between. Per germline, CDR1 SGHAT and CDR2 FQNNGV. The CDR3 is made up of 15 amino acids. CDR3 region: CASSLEDVGADTQYF. The CDR3, as DNA: TGTGCCAGCAGCTTAGAGGATGTGGGGGCAGATACGCAGTATTTT. The whole variable domain, remainder taken from reference TRBV11-2 and TRBJ2-3, is EAGVAQSPRYKIIEKRQSVAFWCNPISGHATLYWYQQILGQGPKLLIQFQNNGVVDDSQLPKDRFSAERLKGVDSTLKIQPAKLEDSAVYLCASSLEDVGADTQYFGPGTRLTVL.

This rearrangement joins TRBV6-5 to TRBJ1-6; 9 bases are shared with TRBD1. From germline, CDR1 is MNHEY and CDR2 SVGAGI. The CDR3 spans 16 residues. The V and J ends lost 7 bases and 10 bases, in that order; junction bases with no gene match: 14. CDR3 region: CASNSGTGRSNSPLHF. DNA for the CDR3: TGTGCCAGCAATTCCGGGACAGGGAGATCTAACTCACCCCTCCACTTT.

As regards this clonotype: Just one base apart from a much larger clone, this may be a read error. The gene calls are TRBV4-1 and TRBJ1-2, with unresolved D. V was trimmed by 0 bases and J by 8 bases, leaving 16 bases between them. CDR3 length: 15 residues. The germline V gene encodes CDR1 MGHRA and CDR2 YSYEKL. Here the CDR3 DNA reads TGCGCCAGCAGCCAAGACGCCATAGTCTATACAGGCTACACCTTC. Its translation is CASSQDAIVYTGYTF.

The gene calls are TRBV29-1 and TRBJ2-5; TRBD1 aligns across 7 bases. V shed 7 bases, J shed 2 bases, and the junction held 16 bases outside the gene matches. The CDR3 has 16 amino acids. The germline V gene has CDR1 SQVTM and CDR2 ANQGSEA. Here the CDR3 reads CSAKSYLRTGQETQYF. The CDR3 bases are TGCAGCGCCAAATCCTACCTCCGGACAGGTCAAGAGACCCAGTACTTC.

With respect to this clonotype: A much larger clone lies one base from this, so it may be a read error. V gene TRBV28 combines with J gene TRBJ2-3; 8 bases fit TRBD2. In germline, CDR1 is MDHEN, CDR2 SYDVKM. The CDR3 runs 16 residues. The CDR3 region has the DNA TGTGCCAGCAGGCGTGCGAAGGGACTAGGCACAGATGCGCAGTATTTT. Protein product: CASRRAKGLGTDAQYF.

This rearrangement joins TRBV11-3 to TRBJ2-3, with D maybe TRBD2 (5 bases). Trimming took 11 bases from V and 8 from J, leaving 17 bases between them. The CDR3 spans 12 residues. Germline CDR1 is SGHNT and CDR2 is YENEEA. The CDR3 DNA reads as TGTGCCTGCTGCTTAACAGCGGTTACGCAGTATTTT. It yields the protein CACCLTAVTQYF.

Concerning this clonotype: A much larger clone sits a single nucleotide away, making a read error possible. V is TRBV4-2 and J is TRBJ1-1, with D perhaps TRBD1 (6 bases). CDR3 size: 14 residues. Looked up from germline, CDR1 is LGHNA and CDR2 is YNFKEQ. CDR3 in DNA: TGTGGCAGCAGCTTGGGACAAACGAACACTGAAGCTTTCTTT. This translates into CGSSLGQTNTEAFF.